The rows below give T cell receptor beta chains drawn from one sample of a study of metastatic and nonmetastatic thyroid tumors. Using MiXCR, TCRdb re-called clones from the PCR reads. The sample holds 84,000 or so clones; over 8.5% are singletons and the top ten take approximately 10%. The specimen sequenced was blood. The receptors here all came from a female donor with papillary thyroid cancer or a benign thyroid nodule (not recorded which). Some clones in this sample may be carry-over from other donors' samples. Both conserved end residues are part of each CDR3. The D gene is left open where the match is weak. The size field is filled for only some rows; it gives once, few, many or a size class.

CDR3nt: TGTGCCAGCAATCTAGCGGGGGGCACAGATACGCAGTATTTT; CDR3aa: CASNLAGGTDTQYF; abundance: many; v_gene: TRBV11-2; j_gene: TRBJ2-3; d_gene: TRBD2
CDR3nt: TGCGCCAGCAGCCATCTCGAAGGGCAGGGAGCTTTCTTT; CDR3aa: CASSHLEGQGAFF; abundance: .; v_gene: TRBV4-1; j_gene: TRBJ1-1; d_gene: .
CDR3nt: TGTGCCAGCAGCTTAGGGCCTAGCTCCTACAATGAGCAGTTCTTC; CDR3aa: CASSLGPSSYNEQFF; abundance: .; v_gene: TRBV7-6; j_gene: TRBJ2-1; d_gene: .
CDR3nt: TGTGCCAGCAGCTTAGTTCCGCGGGGGGGCACAGATACGCAGTATTTT; CDR3aa: CASSLVPRGGTDTQYF; abundance: .; v_gene: TRBV7-6; j_gene: TRBJ2-3; d_gene: TRBD2
CDR3nt: TGTGCCAGTGGACAGGGAGCGGGCTACACCTTC; CDR3aa: CASGQGAGYTF; abundance: few; v_gene: TRBV27; j_gene: TRBJ1-2; d_gene: TRBD1
CDR3nt: TGTGCCAGCAGCCCCCGACAGGGGTGGGAGACCCAGTACTTC; CDR3aa: CASSPRQGWETQYF; abundance: many; v_gene: TRBV7-2; j_gene: TRBJ2-5; d_gene: TRBD1
CDR3nt: TGTGCCTGGATTCAACAGGGGGGTGGGACCGGGGAGCTGTTTTTT; CDR3aa: CAWIQQGGGTGELFF; abundance: many; v_gene: TRBV30; j_gene: TRBJ2-2; d_gene: TRBD1
CDR3nt: TGTGCCAGATCTAAACTTGTTTACAATGAGCAGTTCTTC; CDR3aa: CARSKLVYNEQFF; abundance: many; v_gene: TRBV2; j_gene: TRBJ2-1; d_gene: .
CDR3nt: TGCAGTGCTAGAGATGGCAGGTTAAACACTGAAGCTTTCTTT; CDR3aa: CSARDGRLNTEAFF; abundance: many; v_gene: TRBV20-1; j_gene: TRBJ1-1; d_gene: .
CDR3nt: TGTGCCACCTCTGGGACAGGGGGCGTTAGGTCCTATAATTCACCCCTCCACTTT; CDR3aa: CATSGTGGVRSYNSPLHF; abundance: many; v_gene: TRBV7-8; j_gene: TRBJ1-6; d_gene: TRBD1
CDR3nt: TGTGCCAGCAGTTTATTGGGGGAGCAGTACTTC; CDR3aa: CASSLLGEQYF; abundance: many; v_gene: TRBV12-3/TRBV12-4; j_gene: TRBJ2-7; d_gene: .
CDR3nt: TGTGCCACCAGTGACTCGACGGAATTCCAACGCTCCTATAATTCACCCCTCCACTTT; CDR3aa: CATSDSTEFQRSYNSPLHF; abundance: many; v_gene: TRBV24-1; j_gene: TRBJ1-6; d_gene: .
CDR3nt: TGTGCCAGTAGAGCCACAGGGGGCGCGGGGTACGAGCAGTACTTC; CDR3aa: CASRATGGAGYEQYF; abundance: many; v_gene: TRBV19; j_gene: TRBJ2-7; d_gene: TRBD1
CDR3nt: TGTGCACGCTACAAACTTTCCGGCAGAAACTATGGCTACACCTTC; CDR3aa: CARYKLSGRNYGYTF; abundance: many; v_gene: TRBV19; j_gene: TRBJ1-2; d_gene: .
CDR3nt: TGTGCCAGCAGGCCGGGACAGCTTCAAGAGACCCAGTACTTC; CDR3aa: CASRPGQLQETQYF; abundance: many; v_gene: TRBV7-9; j_gene: TRBJ2-5; d_gene: TRBD1
CDR3nt: TGTGCCAGCAGCTTGGCCAACCCCAAGGCTTGGAGCTCCTACGAGCAGTACTTC; CDR3aa: CASSLANPKAWSSYEQYF; abundance: many; v_gene: TRBV5-6; j_gene: TRBJ2-7; d_gene: .
CDR3nt: TGCAGTGCGAACAAGCGGGGGGCCTCAGATACGCAGTATTTT; CDR3aa: CSANKRGASDTQYF; abundance: many; v_gene: TRBV20-1; j_gene: TRBJ2-3; d_gene: TRBD2
CDR3nt: TGCAGTGCTCCACAGGACGGGAGCTCTGGAAACACCATATATTTT; CDR3aa: CSAPQDGSSGNTIYF; abundance: .; v_gene: TRBV20-1; j_gene: TRBJ1-3; d_gene: .
CDR3nt: TGTGCCAGCAGTCCCAGGGACACTTCAGGCTACACCTTC; CDR3aa: CASSPRDTSGYTF; abundance: .; v_gene: TRBV2; j_gene: TRBJ1-2; d_gene: .
CDR3nt: TGTGCCGGGGATGCCAGGACTAGCGATACCGGGGAGCTGTTTTTT; CDR3aa: CAGDARTSDTGELFF; abundance: .; v_gene: TRBV7-9; j_gene: TRBJ2-2; d_gene: TRBD2
CDR3nt: TGCAGTGCTAGGCGGAGGGGCGGGAGCTCCTACAATGAGCAGTTCTTC; CDR3aa: CSARRRGGSSYNEQFF; abundance: few; v_gene: TRBV20-1; j_gene: TRBJ2-1; d_gene: TRBD2
CDR3nt: TGTGCCAGCTCACCCGGCCGATTAGATTATTCACCCCTCCACTTT; CDR3aa: CASSPGRLDYSPLHF; abundance: many; v_gene: TRBV18; j_gene: TRBJ1-6; d_gene: .
CDR3nt: TGTGCCAGCAGCCAAGATAACGGGGAGCTGTTTTTT; CDR3aa: CASSQDNGELFF; abundance: many; v_gene: TRBV3-1; j_gene: TRBJ2-2; d_gene: .
CDR3nt: TGTGCCAGCAGTGACTCGGGGGGGACAGTAGGGGAGCTGTTTTTT; CDR3aa: CASSDSGGTVGELFF; abundance: medium-sized; v_gene: TRBV2; j_gene: TRBJ2-2; d_gene: .
CDR3nt: TGTGCCAGCAGTATCCGACTAGATGGGGAGCAGTTCTTC; CDR3aa: CASSIRLDGEQFF; abundance: many; v_gene: TRBV6-2/TRBV6-3; j_gene: TRBJ2-1; d_gene: .
CDR3nt: TGTGCCAGCAGCCAACCGCGACAGGGGGTCGAGGAGACCCAGTACTTC; CDR3aa: CASSQPRQGVEETQYF; abundance: many; v_gene: TRBV14; j_gene: TRBJ2-5; d_gene: TRBD1
CDR3nt: TGCAGTGCTAGTATTAGCGGGGGGTACAATGAGCAGTTCTTC; CDR3aa: CSASISGGYNEQFF; abundance: many; v_gene: TRBV20-1; j_gene: TRBJ2-1; d_gene: TRBD2
CDR3nt: TGTGCCAGCAGCGACAGGGAGCAGCCCCAGCATTTT; CDR3aa: CASSDREQPQHF; abundance: many; v_gene: TRBV12-3/TRBV12-4; j_gene: TRBJ1-5; d_gene: TRBD1
CDR3nt: TGTGCCAGCAGCCGCAGGGCTTATACGCAGTATTTT; CDR3aa: CASSRRAYTQYF; abundance: many; v_gene: TRBV5-6; j_gene: TRBJ2-3; d_gene: .
CDR3nt: TGCAGTGCTAGAGACGCCTGGGGAAATCAGCCCCAGCATTTT; CDR3aa: CSARDAWGNQPQHF; abundance: few; v_gene: TRBV20-1; j_gene: TRBJ1-5; d_gene: .
CDR3nt: TGTGCCAGCAGCCCGCTACAGTCTCCCGATACGCAGTATTTT; CDR3aa: CASSPLQSPDTQYF; abundance: many; v_gene: TRBV6-1; j_gene: TRBJ2-3; d_gene: .
CDR3nt: TGCGCCAGCAGCCGAGGGACCTCAACGACCTACGAGCAGTACTTC; CDR3aa: CASSRGTSTTYEQYF; abundance: many; v_gene: TRBV5-1; j_gene: TRBJ2-7; d_gene: .
CDR3nt: TGCAGTTCTGCGGGGAGGGCCCTGAATGAAGCCCTGTTTTTT; CDR3aa: CSSAGRALNEALFF; abundance: once; v_gene: TRBV20-1; j_gene: TRBJ1-4; d_gene: .
CDR3nt: TGTGCCAGCACGGGACTAGCGGGGGGCAGCTCCTACGAGCAGTACTTC; CDR3aa: CASTGLAGGSSYEQYF; abundance: many; v_gene: TRBV2; j_gene: TRBJ2-7; d_gene: TRBD2
CDR3nt: TGCGCCAGCAGCCCCCGGGACAGTAGGAGTCAGCCCCAGCATTTT; CDR3aa: CASSPRDSRSQPQHF; abundance: .; v_gene: TRBV4-1; j_gene: TRBJ1-5; d_gene: TRBD1
CDR3nt: TGTGCCAGCAGCGTAGACTTAGCGGGGGGGTACAATGAGCAGTTCTTC; CDR3aa: CASSVDLAGGYNEQFF; abundance: many; v_gene: TRBV9; j_gene: TRBJ2-1; d_gene: TRBD2
CDR3nt: TGTGCCAGCACTAGTTACCGCTCGTCGATCAATGAAAAACTGTTTTTT; CDR3aa: CASTSYRSSINEKLFF; abundance: many; v_gene: TRBV28; j_gene: TRBJ1-4; d_gene: .
CDR3nt: TGCAGTGCTATTACTAGCGGGCCACAAAGGGGTACGCAGTATTTT; CDR3aa: CSAITSGPQRGTQYF; abundance: many; v_gene: TRBV20-1; j_gene: TRBJ2-3; d_gene: TRBD2
CDR3nt: TGTGCCAGTAGTATAGATCGTGGGTACACCGGGGAGCTGTTTTTT; CDR3aa: CASSIDRGYTGELFF; abundance: many; v_gene: TRBV19; j_gene: TRBJ2-2; d_gene: .
CDR3nt: TGTGCCAGCAGCCAACGCCCGATGGACGGCGGGGAGCTGTTTTTT; CDR3aa: CASSQRPMDGGELFF; abundance: many; v_gene: TRBV3-1; j_gene: TRBJ2-2; d_gene: .
CDR3nt: TGTGCCAGCAGCAGACAGGGGAATCAGCCCCAGCATTTT; CDR3aa: CASSRQGNQPQHF; abundance: many; v_gene: TRBV9; j_gene: TRBJ1-5; d_gene: TRBD1
CDR3nt: TGCAGTGCTAGGCAGAGCAATCAGCCCCAGCATTTT; CDR3aa: CSARQSNQPQHF; abundance: many; v_gene: TRBV20-1; j_gene: TRBJ1-5; d_gene: .
CDR3nt: TGTGCCAGCAGTGAAAGCCCGGGGGCCCTCACAGATACGCAGTATTTT; CDR3aa: CASSESPGALTDTQYF; abundance: many; v_gene: TRBV6-1; j_gene: TRBJ2-3; d_gene: .
CDR3nt: TGCGCCAGCAGCCCCCGAGGGCGGCCTGAAGCTTTCTTT; CDR3aa: CASSPRGRPEAFF; abundance: many; v_gene: TRBV5-1; j_gene: TRBJ1-1; d_gene: .
CDR3nt: TGTGCCAGTAGCCTGACGGGACAGGGCAAGGATGTAAACACCATATATTTT; CDR3aa: CASSLTGQGKDVNTIYF; abundance: many; v_gene: TRBV13; j_gene: TRBJ1-3; d_gene: TRBD1